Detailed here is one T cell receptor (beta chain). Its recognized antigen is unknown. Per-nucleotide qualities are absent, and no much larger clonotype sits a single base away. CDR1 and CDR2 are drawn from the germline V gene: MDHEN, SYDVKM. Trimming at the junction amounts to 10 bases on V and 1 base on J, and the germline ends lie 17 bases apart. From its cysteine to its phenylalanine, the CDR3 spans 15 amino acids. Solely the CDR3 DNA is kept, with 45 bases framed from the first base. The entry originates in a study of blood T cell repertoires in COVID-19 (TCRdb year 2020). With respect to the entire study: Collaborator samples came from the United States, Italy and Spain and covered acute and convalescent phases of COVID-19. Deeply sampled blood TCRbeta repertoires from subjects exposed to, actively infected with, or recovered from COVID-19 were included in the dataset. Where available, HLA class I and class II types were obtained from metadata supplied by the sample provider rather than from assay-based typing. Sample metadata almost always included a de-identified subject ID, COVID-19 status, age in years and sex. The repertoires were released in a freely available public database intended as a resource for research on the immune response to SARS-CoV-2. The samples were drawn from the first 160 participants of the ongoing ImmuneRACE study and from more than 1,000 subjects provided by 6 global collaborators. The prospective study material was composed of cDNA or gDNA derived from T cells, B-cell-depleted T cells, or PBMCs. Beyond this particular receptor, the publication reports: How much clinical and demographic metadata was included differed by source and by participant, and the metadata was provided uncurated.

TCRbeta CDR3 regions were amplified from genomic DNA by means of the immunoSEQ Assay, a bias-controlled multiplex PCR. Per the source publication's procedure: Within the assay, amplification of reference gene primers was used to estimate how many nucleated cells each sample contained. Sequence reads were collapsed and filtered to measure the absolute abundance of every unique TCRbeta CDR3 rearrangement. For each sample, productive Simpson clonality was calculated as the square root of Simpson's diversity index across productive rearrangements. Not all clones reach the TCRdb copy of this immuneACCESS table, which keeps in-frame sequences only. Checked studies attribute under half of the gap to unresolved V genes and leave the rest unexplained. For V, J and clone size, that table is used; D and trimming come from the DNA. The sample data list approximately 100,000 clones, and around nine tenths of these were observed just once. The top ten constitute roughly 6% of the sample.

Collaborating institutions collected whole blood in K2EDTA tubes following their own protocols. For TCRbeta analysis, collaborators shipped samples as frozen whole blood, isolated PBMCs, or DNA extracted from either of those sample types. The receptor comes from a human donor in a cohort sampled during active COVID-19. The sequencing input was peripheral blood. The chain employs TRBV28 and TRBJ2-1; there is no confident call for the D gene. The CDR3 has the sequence CAIHSSRSSYNEQFF. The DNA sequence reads TGTGCCATCCACTCATCTAGGTCTTCCTACAATGAGCAGTTCTTC.